The clone carrying this T cell receptor beta chain has ten or more counts. Construction of the TCRbeta library involved unique molecular identifiers. A single record per CDR3 protein comes from TCRdb applying MiXCR to the PCR reads. The sample holds 100,000 to 120,000 distinct CDR3 sequences, about a tenth seen once. This entry belongs to a study of T-cell reconstitution after alpha-beta-depleted transplantation in children. The V and J ends lost 2 bases and 4 bases respectively, with 6 bases between them. The germline V gene encodes CDR1 MGHDK and CDR2 SYGVNS. This CDR3 has 12 amino acids. This clonotype originated in a human donor who donated a stem cell graft to a child with acute lymphoblastic leukemia. The chain recombines TRBV25-1 with TRBJ2-7; no clear D. The sample in question was PBMCs from the stem cell graft donor, obtained from the stem cell graft. The CDR3 DNA sequence: TGTGCCAGCAGTGAACGGAGTTACGAGCAGTACTTC. It yields the protein CASSERSYEQYF.